Listed below are T cell receptor beta chains from one sample, sequenced in a study of blood T cells in healthy people across ages. TCRdb re-analysed the 5' RACE reads in MiXCR, keeping a single row per CDR3 protein. There are around 1,700,000 distinct CDR3 sequences in the sample; under 30% occur only once, and about 8% lies in the top ten. Sequencing input: blood. These receptors were obtained from a woman under 40 in good health. CDR3s include the opening cysteine and the closing phenylalanine or tryptophan.

j_call: TRBJ1-4
v_call: TRBV29-1
cdr3_aa: CSVVGTGQNYEKLFF

j_call: TRBJ2-3
v_call: TRBV29-1
cdr3_aa: CSVVGQGFADTQYF

j_call: TRBJ1-1
v_call: TRBV6-5
cdr3_aa: CASSYSTTYTEAFF

j_call: TRBJ1-6
v_call: TRBV18
cdr3_aa: CASSPYRGENSPLHF

j_call: TRBJ2-1
v_call: TRBV12-3/TRBV12-4
cdr3_aa: CASAVGGSYNEQFF

j_call: TRBJ2-7
v_call: TRBV28
cdr3_aa: CASSLQVVEQYF

j_call: TRBJ2-7
v_call: TRBV7-2
cdr3_aa: CASSLSTTLSYSEQYF

j_call: TRBJ1-1
v_call: TRBV11-2
cdr3_aa: CASSSRDRGATNTEAFF

j_call: TRBJ2-1
v_call: TRBV5-1
cdr3_aa: CASSLDGGRVYNEQFF

j_call: TRBJ2-3
v_call: TRBV29-1
cdr3_aa: CSVQRELSTDTQYF

j_call: TRBJ2-7
v_call: TRBV5-1
cdr3_aa: CASSLVVGGSYEQYF

j_call: TRBJ1-1
v_call: TRBV12-3/TRBV12-4
cdr3_aa: CASTPSGAAEAFF

j_call: TRBJ1-2
v_call: TRBV5-1
cdr3_aa: CASSFEQGAVYGYTF

j_call: TRBJ2-3
v_call: TRBV29-1
cdr3_aa: CSVVPINTDTQYF

j_call: TRBJ1-5
v_call: TRBV9
cdr3_aa: CASKRIITSHQPQHF

j_call: TRBJ2-1
v_call: TRBV30
cdr3_aa: CAWRQGSSYNEQFF

j_call: TRBJ1-4
v_call: TRBV2
cdr3_aa: CASKVSWGSYLPEKLFF

j_call: TRBJ1-2
v_call: TRBV6-5
cdr3_aa: CAGSSIGFVGYGYTF

j_call: TRBJ2-7
v_call: TRBV7-9
cdr3_aa: CASSPSVGQGTHEQYF

j_call: TRBJ2-1
v_call: TRBV5-1
cdr3_aa: CASSPSGGAINEQFF

j_call: TRBJ1-6
v_call: TRBV9
cdr3_aa: CASSVSPRTGINSPLHF

j_call: TRBJ1-5
v_call: TRBV20-1
cdr3_aa: CSVSGRSRGRNQPQHF

j_call: NA
v_call: TRBV30
cdr3_aa: CAWSPTLGTYEQYF

j_call: TRBJ2-5
v_call: TRBV10-3
cdr3_aa: CAISSREETQYF

j_call: TRBJ2-1
v_call: TRBV7-2
cdr3_aa: CASSASGTMGNEQFF

j_call: TRBJ2-1
v_call: TRBV5-1
cdr3_aa: CAGSPGLAGAPGEQFF

j_call: NA
v_call: TRBV2
cdr3_aa: CASSGGRSIQYF

j_call: TRBJ1-2
v_call: TRBV24-1
cdr3_aa: CATMGADGNYGYTF

j_call: TRBJ1-2
v_call: TRBV29-1
cdr3_aa: CSFEDLADGYTF

j_call: NA
v_call: TRBV12-3/TRBV12-4
cdr3_aa: CASSFSTYETQYF

j_call: TRBJ2-5
v_call: TRBV15
cdr3_aa: CATSREGTSLSDEQYF

j_call: TRBJ2-3
v_call: TRBV5-1
cdr3_aa: CASSKGTGSGPSTDTQYF

j_call: TRBJ2-3
v_call: TRBV6-6
cdr3_aa: CASSYEGDRLDTQYF

j_call: TRBJ1-1
v_call: TRBV29-1
cdr3_aa: CSVVYRGRELNTEAFF

j_call: TRBJ2-1
v_call: TRBV13
cdr3_aa: CASSLGRSFSEQFF

j_call: TRBJ2-6
v_call: TRBV19
cdr3_aa: CASSINPRASGANVLTF

j_call: TRBJ2-1
v_call: TRBV30
cdr3_aa: CAWSVQLGEQFF

j_call: TRBJ2-5
v_call: TRBV12-3/TRBV12-4
cdr3_aa: CASSLGNLETQYF

j_call: TRBJ2-7
v_call: TRBV5-6
cdr3_aa: CASSLGDRAREQYF

j_call: TRBJ1-4
v_call: TRBV12-3/TRBV12-4
cdr3_aa: CASRGVRVGEKLFF

j_call: TRBJ2-3
v_call: TRBV12-3/TRBV12-4
cdr3_aa: CASSFGQFGGDTQYF

j_call: TRBJ2-7
v_call: TRBV11-2
cdr3_aa: CASSLRDDRGVYEQYF

j_call: TRBJ1-5
v_call: TRBV10-3
cdr3_aa: CAITADTNQPQHF

j_call: TRBJ2-5
v_call: TRBV20-1
cdr3_aa: CSARVPGQQLFSFYNEQYF

j_call: TRBJ2-1
v_call: TRBV5-1
cdr3_aa: CASSLLNPSYNNEQFF

j_call: TRBJ2-7
v_call: TRBV7-2
cdr3_aa: CASSSRTSGGANEQYF

j_call: TRBJ1-2
v_call: TRBV27
cdr3_aa: CASSGTASSSYTF

j_call: TRBJ2-1
v_call: TRBV7-2
cdr3_aa: CASSLWGGNNEQFF

j_call: TRBJ1-1
v_call: TRBV12-3/TRBV12-4
cdr3_aa: CTSSFGVKAFF

j_call: NA
v_call: TRBV5-4
cdr3_aa: CASSSPGVSSYEQYF

j_call: TRBJ2-1
v_call: TRBV5-1
cdr3_aa: CASSLLRGVGGNEQFF